This T cell receptor beta chain was sequenced for a study of T cell responses to AZD1222 COVID-19 vaccine. General observations from the study: There were mostly white British donors and more females than males, and clonal diversity was possibly underestimated.

CDR1 and CDR2 from the germline V gene are SGDLS and YYNGEE. V shed 4 bases and J shed 6 bases, with 13 bases lying between them. The CDR3 spans 14 residues. Turning to this clone: The antigen is unknown.

Clones were read by immunoSEQ multiplex PCR, and TCRdb kept only the in-frame ones, dropping some. This sample has nearly 110,000 clones, with 80% to 95% found just once. The sequence derives from an adult who received the AZD1222 COVID-19 vaccine. V and J are TRBV9 and TRBJ2-2; D gene ambiguous. Sample: peripheral blood, taken 28 days after the second AZD1222 dose. CDR3 DNA: TGTGCCAGCAGCCCCTCGTCGAGTCCCGGGGAGCTGTTTTTT. This gives the protein CASSPSSSPGELFF.